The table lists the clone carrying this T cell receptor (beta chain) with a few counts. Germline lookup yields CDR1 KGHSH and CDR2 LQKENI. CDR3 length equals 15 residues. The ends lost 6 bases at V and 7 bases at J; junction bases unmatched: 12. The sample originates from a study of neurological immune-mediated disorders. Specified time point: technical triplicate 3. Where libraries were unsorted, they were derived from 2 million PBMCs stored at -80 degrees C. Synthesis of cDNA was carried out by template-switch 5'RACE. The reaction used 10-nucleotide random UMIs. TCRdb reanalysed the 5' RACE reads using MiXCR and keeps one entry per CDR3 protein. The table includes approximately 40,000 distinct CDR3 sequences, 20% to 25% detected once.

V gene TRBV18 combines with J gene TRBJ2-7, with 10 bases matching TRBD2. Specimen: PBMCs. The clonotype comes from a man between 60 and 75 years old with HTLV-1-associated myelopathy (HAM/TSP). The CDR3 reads CASSPPSGSRGEQYF. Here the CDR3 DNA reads TGTGCCAGCTCGCCCCCTAGCGGGAGTCGGGGTGAGCAGTACTTC. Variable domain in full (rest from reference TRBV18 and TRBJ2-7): NAGVMQNPRHLVRRRGQEARLRCSPMKGHSHVYWYRQLPEEGLKFMVYLQKENIIDESGMPKERFSAEFPKEGPSILRIQQVVRGDSAAYFCASSPPSGSRGEQYFGPGTRLTVT.